Below are 15 T cell receptor beta chains sequenced from a single sample in a study of blood T cell repertoires in COVID-19. The repertoire was sequenced with immunoSEQ multiplex PCR; TCRdb's copy has only in-frame clones and lacks some. Among about 210,000 clones, approximately 84% were seen once, and the ten largest hold about 5%. The specimen was peripheral blood. The receptors were gathered from a woman of 80 years or more with acute or convalescent COVID-19.

This clone appeared once. The rearrangement uses TRBV7-2 and TRBJ1-6; 9 nucleotides match TRBD1. This CDR3 spans 14 amino acids. V was clipped by 3 bases and J by 7 bases; unmatched bases: 1. Per the germline V gene, CDR1 is SGHTA and CDR2 is FQGNSA. The CDR3 nucleotides read TGTGCCAGCAGCTTTGGGACAGGGAATTCACCCCTCCACTTT. As protein: CASSFGTGNSPLHF.

This clone was recorded only once. The V call is TRBV2, the J call TRBJ2-5, with D possibly matching TRBD2 (6 bases). Germline V CDR1 and CDR2: SNHLY, FYNNEI. Trimming removed 1 base at V and 3 bases at J, with 12 bases between. The CDR3 loop spans 15 amino acids. CDR3 region: CASSEGGAGKETQYF. The CDR3 nucleotides are TGTGCCAGCAGTGAAGGCGGAGCGGGCAAAGAGACCCAGTACTTC.

The genes are TRBV18 and TRBJ1-2, with 11 positions matching TRBD1. Unmatched junction bases numbered 5, after V lost 3 bases and J lost 5 bases. Germline V lookup: CDR1 KGHSH, CDR2 LQKENI. This CDR3 is 15 amino acids long. CDR3 bases: TGTGCCAGCTCACCCGAAGGGACAGGGGGGTATGGCTACACCTTC. It yields the protein CASSPEGTGGYGYTF.

This clone was observed a single time. The V and J genes are TRBV6-2 or TRBV6-3 and TRBJ2-1; 9 nucleotides align to TRBD2. The CDR3 totals 15 residues. V gave up 5 bases and J gave up 7 bases; unmatched junction bases: 9. Per germline, CDR1 MNHEY and CDR2 SVGEGT. CDR3 protein: CASSLGLAIVNEQFF. CDR3 sequence (DNA): TGTGCCAGCAGTCTCGGACTAGCGATTGTTAATGAGCAGTTCTTC.

This rearrangement joins TRBV7-2 to TRBJ1-5, with D maybe TRBD1 (6 bases). CDR3 length: 15 amino acids. V was trimmed by 4 bases and J by 4 bases, leaving 14 bases between them. The germline V gene has CDR1 SGHTA and CDR2 FQGNSA. The CDR3 loop is CASSWAGTTNQPQHF. In DNA, the CDR3 is TGTGCCAGCAGCTGGGCCGGGACAACAAATCAGCCCCAGCATTTT.

The V call is TRBV5-1, the J call TRBJ1-2; 9 bases agree with TRBD1. The CDR3 loop spans 14 amino acids. CDR1 is SGHRS and CDR2 is YFSETQ in the germline V gene. The V and J ends lost 4 bases and 8 bases, in that order; junction bases with no gene match: 9. Here the CDR3 DNA reads TGCGCCAGCAGCCGGGGACAGGGAGGAATAGGCTACACCTTC. Translation gives CASSRGQGGIGYTF. The full variable domain, with the rest looked up from reference TRBV5-1 and TRBJ1-2, is KAGVTQTPRYLIKTRGQQVTLSCSPISGHRSVSWYQQTPGQGLQFLFEYFSETQRNKGNFPGRFSGRQFSNSRSEMNVSTLELGDSALYLCASSRGQGGIGYTFGSGTRLTVV.

J is TRBJ2-7 and V is TRBV29-1, with 13 bases matching TRBD2. Germline-derived CDR1 and CDR2 are SQVTM and ANQGSEA. With V trimmed by 4 bases and J by 4 bases, 10 bases remained unmatched. The CDR3 runs to 16 residues. Here the CDR3 reads CSVVKGLAGKRYEQYF. The CDR3 nucleotides read TGCAGCGTTGTTAAGGGACTAGCGGGAAAGAGGTACGAGCAGTACTTC.

The rearrangement links TRBV7-2 to TRBJ1-6, with TRBD1 matching 7 bases. The CDR3 has 18 amino acids. Germline V gene lookup returns CDR1 SGHTA and CDR2 FQGNSA. V gave up 2 bases and J gave up 5 bases; unmatched junction bases: 12. The CDR3 bases are TGTGCCAGCAGCTTACCCCGAGACAGGGCCGCTGATAATTCACCCCTCCACTTT. It translates to CASSLPRDRAADNSPLHF. The whole variable domain, filled in from reference TRBV7-2 and TRBJ1-6, reads GAGVSQSPSNKVTEKGKDVELRCDPISGHTALYWYRQSLGQGLEFLIYFQGNSAPDKSGLPSDRFSAERTGGSVSTLTIQRTQQEDSAVYLCASSLPRDRAADNSPLHFGNGTRLTVT.

As DNA, the CDR3 is TGCGCCAGCAGTGAGCCCAAGACAGGTTTTCAAGAGACCCAGTACTTC. It translates to CASSEPKTGFQETQYF. The J gene is TRBJ2-5, the V gene TRBV10-2; possibly TRBD1 for D (6 bases). CDR1 is WSHSY, CDR2 SAAADI, per germline. V was clipped by 2 bases and J by 2 bases, with 15 bases between them. CDR3 length: 16 amino acids.

The chain is built from TRBV5-1 and TRBJ1-6; 9 bases match TRBD1. There are 16 residues in the CDR3. CDR1 and CDR2 from the germline V gene are SGHRS and YFSETQ. J lost 10 bases, V lost 3 bases, and 11 bases had no gene match. The CDR3 is CASSSNGQGTYSPLHF. The CDR3 DNA sequence: TGCGCCAGCAGCTCGAACGGACAGGGGACCTACTCACCCCTCCACTTT.

This chain connects TRBV6-2 or TRBV6-3 to TRBJ2-2; TRBD2 agrees at 10 bases. The CDR3 runs to 17 residues. Germline V gene lookup returns CDR1 MNHEY and CDR2 SVGEGT. Germline trimming cut 3 bases from V and 6 bases from J; bases unmatched to any gene: 10. CDR3 bases: TGTGCCAGCAGTTATTGGCCTAGCGGGAGTAACTCCGGGGAGCTGTTTTTT. Protein sequence: CASSYWPSGSNSGELFF.

The genes are TRBV6-6 and TRBJ2-2, with TRBD2 identical over 13 bases. From germline, CDR1 is MNHNY and CDR2 SVGAGI (reference sequence). After removal of 5 bases from V and 4 bases from J, the junction contained 7 bases not matched to a gene. The CDR3 covers 17 residues. CDR3 sequence reads: CASSPRLAGGLTGELFF. CDR3 in DNA: TGTGCCAGCAGTCCCCGACTAGCGGGAGGTCTCACCGGGGAGCTGTTTTTT.

The chain links TRBV5-1 to TRBJ2-5; 14 bases line up with TRBD2. The CDR3 has 15 amino acids. V gave up 4 bases and J gave up 4 bases; unmatched junction bases: 3. The germline V gene has CDR1 SGHRS and CDR2 YFSETQ. The CDR3 spells CASSPGLAGGETQYF. Written as DNA, the CDR3 is TGCGCCAGCAGCCCCGGACTAGCGGGAGGAGAGACCCAGTACTTC.

This clone was counted a single time. V usage is TRBV7-8 and J usage is TRBJ2-5; 7 bases are shared with TRBD2. The germline CDR1 and CDR2 sequences are SGHVS and FQNEAQ. The CDR3 consists of 17 residues. V lost 0 bases to trimming and J lost 5 bases; unmatched junction nucleotides: 12. The CDR3 spells CASSLAGGRGTGETQYF. In nucleotides, the CDR3 is TGTGCCAGCAGCTTAGCTGGTGGGAGGGGAACTGGGGAGACCCAGTACTTC.

The genes are TRBV7-2 and TRBJ2-1, with a tentative D call TRBD2 (6 bases). With 8 bases removed from V and 2 bases from J, the gap between germline ends came to 16 bases. The germline V gene has CDR1 SGHTA and CDR2 FQGNSA. The CDR3 contains 15 residues. The CDR3 DNA follows: TGTGCCAGCCGGATCACTAGCACCGCCTACAATGAGCAGTTCTTC. This gives the protein CASRITSTAYNEQFF.